This T cell receptor (beta chain) was captured in a study of blood T cell repertoires in COVID-19. The data were produced by immunoSEQ multiplex PCR, yet TCRdb's version contains in-frame clones alone and is incomplete. This sample yields roughly 570,000 clones, of which less than 90% are seen a single time; less than 9.5% belongs to the top ten. The CDR3 loop spans 16 amino acids. Between the trimmed V and J ends, which lost 5 bases and 6 bases, there was a span of 19 bases. Germline assignment: CDR1 SGHAT and CDR2 FQNNGV. This sequence was found in a woman aged 45-65 years with COVID-19, enrolled during active disease. The rearrangement links TRBV11-2 to TRBJ1-4; D remains unclear. The source material was peripheral blood. Here the CDR3 DNA reads TGTGCCAGCAGCCCAATAGACGACACCAGATATGAAAAACTGTTTTTT. The encoded protein is CASSPIDDTRYEKLFF. The variable domain in full, completed from reference TRBV11-2 and TRBJ1-4, reads EAGVAQSPRYKIIEKRQSVAFWCNPISGHATLYWYQQILGQGPKLLIQFQNNGVVDDSQLPKDRFSAERLKGVDSTLKIQPAKLEDSAVYLCASSPIDDTRYEKLFFGSGTQLSVL.